These T cell receptor beta chains were read from a single sample in a study of technical replicates of blood from several donors. Some clones are missing from TCRdb's copy, which holds only in-frame ones; the method was immunoSEQ multiplex PCR. The data show tens of thousands of clones, more than 85% seen once. Sequencing was done on a sample of T cells isolated from PBMCs. These receptors were taken from a human donor in good health. Each CDR3 is given with its conserved first and last residue. Fields, in order: V gene, clone size, D gene, J gene, CDR3 protein, CDR3 DNA. A D gene is named only where the DNA matches it firmly. Where a row states a size, it is once, few, many or the class of an expanded clone; other rows omit it.

TRBV7-2	NA	NA	TRBJ1-2	CASSLIVEPNYGYTF	TGTGCCAGCAGCTTAATAGTAGAGCCTAACTATGGCTACACCTTC
TRBV2	NA	TRBD1	TRBJ1-5	CASSYRGLQPQHF	TGTGCCAGCAGTTACAGGGGTTTACAGCCCCAGCATTTT
TRBV28	NA	NA	TRBJ2-5	CASSPYPNRARETQYF	TGTGCCAGCAGTCCTTATCCCAACAGGGCTCGAGAGACCCAGTACTTC
TRBV29-1	NA	NA	TRBJ2-7	CSVEEVGGQYF	TGCAGCGTTGAAGAAGTAGGGGGGCAGTACTTC
TRBV9	NA	NA	TRBJ2-1	CASSVGSPSSYNEQFF	TGTGCCAGCAGCGTAGGTAGCCCAAGCTCCTACAATGAGCAGTTCTTC
TRBV7-6	NA	TRBD1	TRBJ2-3	CASSPWDRVTDTQYF	TGTGCCAGCAGCCCCTGGGACAGGGTGACAGATACGCAGTATTTT
TRBV5-1	NA	NA	TRBJ2-1	CASSWTVAFYNEQFF	TGCGCCAGCAGCTGGACTGTGGCCTTCTACAATGAGCAGTTCTTC
TRBV28	NA	NA	TRBJ2-2	CASSSSPNTGELFF	TGTGCCAGCAGTTCCTCTCCCAACACCGGGGAGCTGTTTTTT
TRBV6-1	NA	NA	TRBJ2-4	CASSWGGAGKNIQYF	TGTGCCAGCAGTTGGGGGGGCGCGGGCAAAAACATTCAGTACTTC
TRBV9	NA	TRBD2	TRBJ2-1	CASSVRLAGANEQFF	TGTGCCAGCAGCGTTCGACTAGCGGGAGCGAATGAGCAGTTCTTC
TRBV5-1	NA	TRBD1	TRBJ1-4	CASSLGTTGDEKLFF	TGCGCCAGCAGCTTGGGCACGACAGGGGATGAAAAACTGTTTTTT
TRBV28	NA	NA	TRBJ1-1	CASTRYTEAFF	TGTGCCAGCACCCGTTATACTGAAGCTTTCTTT
TRBV6-5	NA	NA	TRBJ1-2	CASRRGQLNYGYTF	TGTGCCAGCAGAAGAGGACAGCTTAACTATGGCTACACCTTC
TRBV19	NA	NA	TRBJ2-2	CASSIDRRGELFF	TGTGCCAGTAGTATAGATCGGAGGGGGGAGCTGTTTTTT
TRBV28	NA	TRBD2	TRBJ2-2	CASSDFVAGGRAKELFF	TGTGCCAGCAGTGATTTCGTGGCCGGCGGGAGGGCCAAGGAGCTGTTTTTT
TRBV7-2	NA	NA	TRBJ1-1	CASSSAALVTFTEAFF	TGTGCCAGCAGCTCCGCGGCATTGGTAACGTTCACTGAAGCTTTCTTT
TRBV5-4	NA	NA	TRBJ2-1	CASTSGGSYNEQFF	TGTGCCAGCACAAGTGGGGGGTCCTACAATGAGCAGTTCTTC
TRBV10-3	NA	TRBD1	TRBJ2-7	CAISERQGSYEQYF	TGTGCCATCAGTGAGCGACAGGGTTCCTACGAGCAGTACTTC
TRBV28	NA	NA	TRBJ1-5	CASSLHRVSMEPQHF	TGTGCCAGCAGTTTACACAGGGTTAGTATGGAGCCCCAGCATTTT
TRBV28	NA	TRBD1	TRBJ2-7	CASSPGQNYEQYF	TGTGCCAGCAGTCCGGGACAGAACTACGAGCAGTACTTC
TRBV4-1	NA	NA	TRBJ1-2	CASSQGEGGRDGYTF	TGCGCCAGCAGCCAAGGTGAGGGAGGACGGGATGGCTACACCTTC
TRBV11-3	once	NA	TRBJ1-6	CASSLGQVINSPLHF	TGTGCCAGCAGCTTAGGACAGGTGATTAATTCACCCCTCCACTTT
TRBV11-2	NA	TRBD1	TRBJ2-7	CASSLGVGQAYEQYF	TGTGCCAGCAGCTTAGGTGTGGGACAGGCCTACGAGCAGTACTTC
TRBV12-5	NA	TRBD2	TRBJ2-7	CASGLAGSYEQYF	TGTGCTAGTGGGCTAGCGGGGTCCTACGAGCAGTACTTC